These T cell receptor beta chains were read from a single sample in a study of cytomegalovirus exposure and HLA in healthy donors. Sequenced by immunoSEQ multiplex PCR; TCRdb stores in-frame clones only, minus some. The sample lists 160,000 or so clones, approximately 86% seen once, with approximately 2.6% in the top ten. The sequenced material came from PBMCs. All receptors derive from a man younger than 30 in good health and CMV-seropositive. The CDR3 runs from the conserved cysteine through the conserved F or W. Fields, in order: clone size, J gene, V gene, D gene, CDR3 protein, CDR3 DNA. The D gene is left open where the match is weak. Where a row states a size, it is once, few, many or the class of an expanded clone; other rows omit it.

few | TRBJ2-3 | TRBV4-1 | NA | CASSQEPGSDTQYF | TGCGCCAGCAGCCAAGAACCCGGTAGCGATACGCAGTATTTT
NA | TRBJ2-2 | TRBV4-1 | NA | CASSQDRGSAGELFF | TGCGCCAGCAGCCAAGATCGGGGTAGCGCCGGGGAGCTGTTTTTT
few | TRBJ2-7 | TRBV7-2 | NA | CASSLGRAYEQYF | TGTGCCAGCAGCTTAGGGAGGGCCTACGAGCAGTACTTC
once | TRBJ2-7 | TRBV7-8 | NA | CASSPGGEQYF | TGTGCCAGCAGCCCAGGAGGCGAGCAGTACTTC
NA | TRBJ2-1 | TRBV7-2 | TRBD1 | CASSLGQVLYNEQFF | TGTGCCAGCAGCCTCGGACAGGTCCTCTACAATGAGCAGTTCTTC
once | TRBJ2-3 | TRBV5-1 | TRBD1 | CASSIQGSTDTQYF | TGCGCCAGCAGTATACAGGGGAGCACAGATACGCAGTATTTT
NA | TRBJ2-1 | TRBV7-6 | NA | CASSTTQGRGYNEQFF | TGTGCCAGCAGCACAACCCAGGGTCGAGGCTACAATGAGCAGTTCTTC
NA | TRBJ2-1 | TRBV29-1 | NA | CSVGRGGNEQFF | TGCAGCGTTGGTAGGGGGGGGAATGAGCAGTTCTTC
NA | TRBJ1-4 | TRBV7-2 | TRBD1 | CASSLGQGITF | TGTGCCAGCAGCCTCGGACAGGGCATTACTTTT
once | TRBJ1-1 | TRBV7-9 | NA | CASEGGTEAFF | TGTGCCAGCGAGGGGGGGACTGAAGCTTTCTTT
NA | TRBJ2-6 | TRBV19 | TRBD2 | CASSLASGLASGANVLTF | TGTGCCAGTAGTCTGGCTAGCGGGTTGGCGTCTGGGGCCAACGTCCTGACTTTC
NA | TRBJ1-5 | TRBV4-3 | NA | CASSQEVGQSNQPQHF | TGCGCCAGCAGCCAAGAGGTAGGACAGAGCAATCAGCCCCAGCATTTT
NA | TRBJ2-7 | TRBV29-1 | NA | CSVVRGSGEQYF | TGCAGCGTTGTTAGGGGATCCGGCGAGCAGTACTTC
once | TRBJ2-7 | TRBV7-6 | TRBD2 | CASSLAAPREGRDEQYF | TGTGCCAGCAGCTTAGCGGCCCCGCGGGAGGGCAGAGACGAGCAGTACTTC
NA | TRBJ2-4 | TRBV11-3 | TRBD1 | CASSIRQGVGIQYF | TGTGCCAGCAGCATTAGACAGGGGGTGGGCATTCAGTACTTC
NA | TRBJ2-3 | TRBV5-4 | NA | CASSSGGLGDTQYF | TGTGCCAGCAGCTCAGGGGGGCTCGGGGATACGCAGTATTTT
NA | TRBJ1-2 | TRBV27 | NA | CASSFGEGYGYTF | TGTGCCAGCAGTTTCGGGGAAGGCTATGGCTACACCTTC
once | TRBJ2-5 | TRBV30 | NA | CAWSGASQETQYF | TGTGCCTGGAGTGGGGCTTCTCAAGAGACCCAGTACTTC
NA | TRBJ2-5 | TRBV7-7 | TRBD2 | CASSFGEGFQETQYF | TGTGCTAGCAGCTTCGGGGAGGGCTTCCAAGAGACCCAGTACTTC
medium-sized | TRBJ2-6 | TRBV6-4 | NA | CASSPEGDSGANVLTF | TGTGCCAGCAGTCCTGAAGGGGACTCTGGGGCCAACGTCCTGACTTTC
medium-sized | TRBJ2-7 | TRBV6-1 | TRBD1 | CASSEADGTGFYEQYF | TGTGCCAGCAGTGAAGCGGATGGGACAGGGTTCTACGAGCAGTACTTC
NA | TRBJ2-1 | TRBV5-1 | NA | CASSLAGPNGGTYNEQFF | TGCGCCAGCAGCTTGGCGGGACCGAACGGAGGGACTTACAATGAGCAGTTCTTC
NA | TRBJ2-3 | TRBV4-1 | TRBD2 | CASSPPGLAGEQDTQYF | TGCGCCAGCAGCCCCCCGGGGCTAGCGGGAGAACAAGATACGCAGTATTTT
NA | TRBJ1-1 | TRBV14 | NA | CASSQAGPVAFF | TGTGCCAGCAGCCAAGCCGGTCCCGTCGCTTTCTTT
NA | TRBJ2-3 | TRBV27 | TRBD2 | CASSFSGNQDTQYF | TGTGCCAGCAGTTTCAGCGGGAACCAAGATACGCAGTATTTT
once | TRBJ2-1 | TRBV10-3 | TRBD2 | CAIAGDLAGGRNNEQFF | TGTGCCATCGCCGGGGACTTAGCGGGAGGGCGGAACAATGAGCAGTTCTTC
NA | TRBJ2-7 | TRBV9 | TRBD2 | CASSVGRDYEQYF | TGTGCCAGCAGCGTTGGGAGGGACTACGAGCAGTACTTC
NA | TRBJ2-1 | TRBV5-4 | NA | CASSSGTQIYNEQFF | TGTGCCAGCAGCTCCGGGACTCAGATTTACAATGAGCAGTTCTTC
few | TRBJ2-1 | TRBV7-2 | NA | CASSLVAQSSYNEQFF | TGTGCCAGCAGCTTAGTAGCCCAGAGCTCCTACAATGAGCAGTTCTTC
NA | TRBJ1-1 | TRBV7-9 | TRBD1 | CASSQGGVAFF | TGTGCCAGCAGCCAGGGGGGTGTAGCTTTCTTT
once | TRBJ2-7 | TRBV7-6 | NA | CASSAGTPDAYEQYF | TGTGCCAGCAGCGCCGGGACACCCGACGCCTACGAGCAGTACTTC
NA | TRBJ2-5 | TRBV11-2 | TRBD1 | CASSLGAGGAWETQYF | TGTGCCAGCAGCTTAGGGGCAGGGGGCGCGTGGGAGACCCAGTACTTC
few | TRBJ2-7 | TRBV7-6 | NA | CASSLGGVGEQYF | TGTGCCAGCAGCTTAGGCGGGGTAGGGGAGCAGTACTTC
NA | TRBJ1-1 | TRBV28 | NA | CASSLRGEGIMNTEAFF | TGTGCCAGCAGTTTAAGAGGTGAGGGAATAATGAACACTGAAGCTTTCTTT
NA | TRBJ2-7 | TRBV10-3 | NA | CAIGAGGRYEQYF | TGTGCCATCGGGGCCGGGGGTAGGTACGAGCAGTACTTC
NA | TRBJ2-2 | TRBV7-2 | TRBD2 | CASSSQRGYTGELFF | TGTGCCAGCAGCTCCCAGCGGGGATACACCGGGGAGCTGTTTTTT
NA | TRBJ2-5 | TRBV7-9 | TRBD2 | CASSRGGLQETQYF | TGTGCCAGCAGTCGGGGGGGACTACAAGAGACCCAGTACTTC
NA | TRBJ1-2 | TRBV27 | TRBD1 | CASSTGGYHGYTF | TGTGCCAGCAGTACAGGGGGCTACCATGGCTACACCTTC
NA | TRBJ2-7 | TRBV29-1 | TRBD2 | CSVEGLAGADEQYF | TGCAGCGTTGAAGGTTTAGCGGGAGCGGATGAGCAGTACTTC
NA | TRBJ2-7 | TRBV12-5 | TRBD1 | CASGRGTGPFYEQYF | TGTGCTAGTGGTAGGGGGACAGGGCCCTTCTACGAGCAGTACTTC
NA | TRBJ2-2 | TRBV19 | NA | CASSIVGLAGELFF | TGTGCCAGTAGTATAGTAGGCCTAGCGGGGGAGCTGTTTTTT
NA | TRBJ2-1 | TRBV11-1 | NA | CASSSATDSYNEQFF | TGTGCCAGCAGCTCCGCTACCGACTCCTACAATGAGCAGTTCTTC
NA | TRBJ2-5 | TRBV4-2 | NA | CASSQKGDVLETQYF | TGTGCCAGCAGCCAGAAGGGGGACGTACTGGAGACCCAGTACTTC
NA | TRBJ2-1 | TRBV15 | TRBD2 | CATSRGLAGAPNEQFF | TGTGCCACCAGCAGGGGACTAGCGGGAGCCCCCAATGAGCAGTTCTTC
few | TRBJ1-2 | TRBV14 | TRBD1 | CASSQGQNYGYTF | TGTGCCAGCAGCCAGGGACAGAACTATGGCTACACCTTC
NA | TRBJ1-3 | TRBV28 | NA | CATKAGDSGNTIYF | TGTGCCACCAAGGCCGGAGACTCTGGAAACACCATATATTTT
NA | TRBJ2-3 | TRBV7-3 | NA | CASSPRLGDTDTQYF | TGTGCCAGCAGCCCGCGACTAGGGGACACAGATACGCAGTATTTT
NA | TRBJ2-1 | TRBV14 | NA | CASSSLASGTYNEQFF | TGTGCCAGCAGCTCCCTGGCGAGCGGGACATACAATGAGCAGTTCTTC
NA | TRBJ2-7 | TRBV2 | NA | CASSKDRSSYEQYF | TGTGCCAGCTCTAAAGACAGGAGCTCCTACGAGCAGTACTTC
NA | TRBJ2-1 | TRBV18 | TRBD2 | CASSVAGEGYNEQFF | TGTGCCAGCTCAGTAGCGGGAGAGGGGTACAATGAGCAGTTCTTC
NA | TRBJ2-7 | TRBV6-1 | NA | CASSDQRGAIPSYEQYF | TGTGCCAGCAGTGACCAAAGAGGAGCCATTCCTTCGTACGAGCAGTACTTC
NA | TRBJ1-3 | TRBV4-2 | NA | CASSQGGTGNTIYF | TGTGCCAGCAGCCAAGGGGGCACTGGAAACACCATATATTTT
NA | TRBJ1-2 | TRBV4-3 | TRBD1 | CASSQYGTDGYTF | TGCGCCAGCAGCCAATACGGGACAGATGGCTACACCTTC
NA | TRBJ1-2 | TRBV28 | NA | CASNLIASYGYTF | TGTGCCAGCAACCTGATCGCGTCCTATGGCTACACCTTC
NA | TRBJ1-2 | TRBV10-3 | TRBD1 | CAISRQGPAYGYTF | TGTGCCATCAGTCGACAGGGTCCTGCCTATGGCTACACCTTC
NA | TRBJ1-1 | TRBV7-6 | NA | CASSPGSVEAFF | TGTGCCAGCAGCCCAGGGTCTGTTGAAGCTTTCTTT
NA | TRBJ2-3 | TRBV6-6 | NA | CASSTQGGLRTDTQYF | TGTGCCAGCAGTACCCAGGGGGGATTACGCACAGATACGCAGTATTTT
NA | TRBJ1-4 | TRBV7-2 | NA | CASSFRGGGANEKLFF | TGTGCCAGCAGCTTCAGGGGTGGGGGAGCTAATGAAAAACTGTTTTTT
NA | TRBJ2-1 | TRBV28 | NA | CASSGTPNEQFF | TGTGCCAGCAGTGGGACACCCAATGAGCAGTTCTTC